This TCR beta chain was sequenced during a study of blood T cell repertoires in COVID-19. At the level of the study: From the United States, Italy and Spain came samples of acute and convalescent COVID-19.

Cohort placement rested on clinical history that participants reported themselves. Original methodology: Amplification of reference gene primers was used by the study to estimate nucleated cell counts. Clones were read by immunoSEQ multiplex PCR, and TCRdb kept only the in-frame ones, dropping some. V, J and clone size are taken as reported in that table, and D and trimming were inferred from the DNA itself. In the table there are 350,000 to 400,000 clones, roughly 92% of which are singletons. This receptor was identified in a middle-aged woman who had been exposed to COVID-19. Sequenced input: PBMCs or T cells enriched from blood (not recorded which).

The CDR3 DNA follows: TGTGCCAGTAGGGGGGGGGCTGCCCCTAGCAATCAGCCCCAGCATTTT. This sequence encodes CASRGGAAPSNQPQHF. This sequence joins TRBV19 and TRBJ1-5, with D possibly being TRBD1 (6 bases). Trimming stripped 6 bases from V and 0 bases from J, with 15 bases between. Per the germline V gene, CDR1 is LNHDA and CDR2 is SQIVND (reference sequence). CDR3 length: 16 amino acids.